The 24 T cell receptor beta chains below were found in one sample sequenced in a study of blood T cell repertoires in COVID-19. Only in-frame clones appear in the TCRdb table, and some are missing; sequencing was by immunoSEQ multiplex PCR. The data contain approximately 210,000 clones, 86% of them singletons. Specimen: peripheral blood. These receptors came from a man in his thirties or forties who had recovered from COVID-19.

This clone appeared a few times. The V call is TRBV4-2, the J call TRBJ1-2, with 10 bases identical to TRBD1. J was trimmed by 5 bases and V by 2 bases; bases with no gene match: 11. Germline V gene sequence: CDR1 LGHNA, CDR2 YNFKEQ. This CDR3 is built from 17 residues. CDR3 nucleotides: TGTGCCAGCAGCCAATCCCTTGGGACAGGGGAGAATTATGGCTACACCTTC. Translated, it gives CASSQSLGTGENYGYTF.

The chain joins TRBV2 to TRBJ2-7; a weak D match, TRBD1 (7 bases). CDR3 length: 16 amino acids. Trimming took 7 bases from V and 6 from J, leaving 25 bases between them. Per germline, CDR1 SNHLY and CDR2 FYNNEI. This CDR3 is CASTPFSRSQGGEQYF. CDR3 DNA: TGTGCCAGCACCCCCTTCTCAAGATCTCAGGGGGGCGAGCAGTACTTC.

The rearrangement joins TRBV4-3 to TRBJ2-1; 10 bases are shared with TRBD2. The CDR3 loop spans 19 amino acids. The germline V gene has CDR1 LGHNA and CDR2 YSLEER. The V and J ends lost 4 bases and 3 bases, in that order; junction bases with no gene match: 15. This chain's CDR3 is CASSRSGLAGALYYNEQFF. CDR3 nucleotide sequence: TGCGCCAGCAGCCGGTCGGGGCTAGCGGGGGCCCTATACTACAATGAGCAGTTCTTC.

There are a few counts of this clone. The genes are TRBV10-3 and TRBJ1-1, with D possibly being TRBD1 (6 bases). The germline V and J ends were trimmed by 0 bases and 8 bases, with 16 bases remaining between them. The length of the CDR3 is 15 residues. CDR1 is ENHRY, CDR2 SYGVKD, per germline. CDR3 loop: CAISESRAGAPEAFF. CDR3 sequence (DNA): TGTGCCATCAGTGAGTCTCGGGCAGGGGCCCCCGAAGCTTTCTTT.

The chain recombines TRBV18 with TRBJ1-2, with TRBD1 matching 10 bases. CDR3 length equals 17 residues. The germline V gene has CDR1 KGHSH and CDR2 LQKENI. With 4 bases clipped from V and 7 bases from J, the junction kept 15 bases outside the gene matches. This CDR3 is CASSLRQGARNWSGYTF. CDR3 DNA: TGTGCCAGCTCACTTCGACAGGGGGCCCGCAATTGGAGTGGCTACACCTTC.

The gene calls are TRBV3-1 (or the pseudogene TRBV3-2) and TRBJ1-2, with 8 bases matching TRBD1. Losses at the gene ends were 6 bases for V and 7 bases for J; bases not matched to a gene: 7. CDR3 length: 13 residues. Looked up from germline, CDR1 is LGHDT and CDR2 is YNNKEL (reference sequence). CDR3 protein: CASRGQGISGYTF. CDR3 DNA sequence: TGTGCCAGCAGAGGACAGGGTATCTCTGGCTACACCTTC.

V is TRBV6-5 and J is TRBJ2-1; no clear D gene. Between the trimmed V and J ends, which lost 6 bases and 0 bases, there was a span of 12 bases. The CDR3 consists of 15 residues. From germline, CDR1 is MNHEY and CDR2 SVGAGI. CDR3 sequence reads: CASSGSSGSYNEQFF. The CDR3 DNA sequence: TGTGCCAGCAGCGGTTCCTCGGGCTCCTACAATGAGCAGTTCTTC.

The chain couples TRBV11-3 to TRBJ2-6, with D possibly TRBD2 on 6 matching bases. The CDR3 length is 18 residues. Per the germline V gene, CDR1 is SGHNT and CDR2 is YENEEA. Trimming removed 5 bases from V and 0 bases from J, with 17 bases in between. The DNA for the CDR3 is TGTGCCAGCAGCCCTAGGCGGGACGGAAGCTCTGGGGCCAACGTCCTGACTTTC. This translates into CASSPRRDGSSGANVLTF. The full variable domain, with the rest looked up from reference TRBV11-3 and TRBJ2-6, is EAGVVQSPRYKIIEKKQPVAFWCNPISGHNTLYWYLQNLGQGPELLIRYENEEAVDDSQLPKDRFSAERLKGVDSTLKIQPAELGDSAVYLCASSPRRDGSSGANVLTFGAGSRLTVL.

This clone was seen once. The chain recombines TRBV21-1 with TRBJ1-1. TRBV21-1 corresponds to a pseudogene. CDR3 length equals 17 residues. CDR3 in amino acids: CASSSPGGRGLSTEAFF. CDR3 in DNA: TGTGCCAGCAGCTCCCCGGGGGGACGGGGACTGTCCACTGAAGCTTTCTTT.

V and J are TRBV5-5 and TRBJ1-1, with D unclear. CDR3 length: 17 residues. Trimming left V 3 bases short and J 4 bases short, with 22 bases between. CDR1 and CDR2 (germline): SGHKS, YYEKEE (reference sequence). The CDR3 sequence: CASSWRRESMAITEAFF. For the CDR3, the DNA is TGTGCCAGCAGCTGGCGGCGGGAGAGTATGGCAATCACTGAAGCTTTCTTT.

The rearrangement joins TRBV7-6 to TRBJ2-4, with TRBD2 matching over 9 bases. CDR1 is SGHVS, CDR2 FNYEAQ, per germline. Trimming at V came to 5 bases and at J to 6 bases, leaving 8 bases not matched to a gene. The CDR3 runs to 15 residues. The CDR3 loop reads CASSDVAGAGNIQYF. The CDR3 DNA reads as TGTGCCAGCAGCGACGTAGCGGGGGCGGGAAACATTCAGTACTTC. Together with reference TRBV7-6 and TRBJ2-4, the CDR3 gives the full variable domain: GAGVSQSPRYKVTKRGQDVALRCDPISGHVSLYWYRQALGQGPEFLTYFNYEAQQDKSGLPNDRFSAERPEGSISTLTIQRTEQRDSAMYRCASSDVAGAGNIQYFGAGTRLSVL.

The chain links TRBV5-6 to TRBJ2-2, with TRBD1 matching 10 bases. The CDR3 length is 15 residues. The germline V gene has CDR1 SGHDT and CDR2 YYEEEE. With 4 bases clipped from V and 5 bases from J, the junction kept 5 bases outside the gene matches. The DNA of the CDR3 is TGTGCCAGCAGCCGAGACAGGGGGCAAACCGGGGAGCTGTTTTTT. The encoded protein is CASSRDRGQTGELFF.

This clone was recorded a few times. The chain is built from TRBV10-3 and TRBJ2-7; TRBD1 agrees at 8 bases. V shed 7 bases, J shed 4 bases, and the junction held 3 bases outside the gene matches. The CDR3 totals 12 residues. In germline, CDR1 is ENHRY, CDR2 SYGVKD. The CDR3 loop is CAIKDRAYEQYF. As DNA, the CDR3 is TGTGCCATCAAGGACAGGGCTTACGAGCAGTACTTC.

The chain employs TRBV18 and TRBJ2-3; 7 bases match TRBD2. There are 14 residues in the CDR3. Germline lookup yields CDR1 KGHSH and CDR2 LQKENI. J lost 4 bases, V lost 6 bases, and 7 bases had no gene match. DNA of the CDR3: TGTGCCAGCTCGCCGGGAGGCCCTCCAGATACGCAGTATTTT. Protein: CASSPGGPPDTQYF.

The V call is TRBV5-1, the J call TRBJ1-1; D is uncertain. The germline V gene encodes CDR1 SGHRS and CDR2 YFSETQ. The CDR3 covers 15 residues. V was clipped by 4 bases and J by 3 bases, with 16 bases between them. The CDR3 DNA reads as TGCGCCAGCAGCCAGATACGGCCGAGCGACACTGAAGCTTTCTTT. As protein: CASSQIRPSDTEAFF.

The chain employs TRBV24-1 and TRBJ1-1, with a possible D match to TRBD1 (5 bases). The CDR3 covers 17 residues. The ends were cut back, 2 bases at V and 1 base at J, with 16 bases in the middle. The germline V gene encodes CDR1 KGHDR and CDR2 SFDVKD. CDR3 region: CATSDSAKRGGNTEAFF. CDR3 DNA sequence: TGTGCCACCAGTGATTCCGCGAAACGCGGGGGGAACACTGAAGCTTTCTTT.

The chain joins TRBV19 to TRBJ1-1; TRBD1 matches at 8 bases. Looked up from germline, CDR1 is LNHDA and CDR2 is SQIVND (reference sequence). The CDR3 is made up of 14 amino acids. V lost 1 base to trimming and J lost 5 bases; unmatched junction nucleotides: 3. This CDR3 is CASSIGRGLTEAFF. CDR3 nucleotides: TGTGCCAGTAGTATAGGCAGGGGGCTTACTGAAGCTTTCTTT.

The chain carries TRBV18 and TRBJ2-5; D may be TRBD1 (6 bases). This CDR3 spans 14 amino acids. V lost 1 base and J 2 bases, leaving 8 bases between the germline ends. Germline CDR1 reads KGHSH; CDR2 reads LQKENI. This CDR3 is CASSPQDRQETQYF. The CDR3 nucleotides are TGTGCCAGCTCACCACAGGACAGACAAGAGACCCAGTACTTC.

The chain uses TRBV29-1 and TRBJ1-2, with a weak D call TRBD1 (6 bases). Germline loops: CDR1 SQVTM, CDR2 ANQGSEA. The CDR3 covers 17 residues. Trimming cost V 6 bases and J 1 base, with 24 bases left between them. CDR3 nucleotides: TGCAGCGTCGCAAACCAGGGGTCAGGGTTTAATAACTATGGCTACACCTTC. Amino acids: CSVANQGSGFNNYGYTF.

This chain joins TRBV11-2 and TRBJ1-1, with 7 bases aligning to TRBD1. There are 13 residues in the CDR3. The germline V gene encodes CDR1 SGHAT and CDR2 FQNNGV. The V gene end was trimmed by 5 bases and the J gene end by 4 bases; junction bases not matched to a gene: 4. The CDR3 region is CASSNTGATEAFF. The CDR3 DNA is TGTGCCAGCAGCAACACAGGGGCCACTGAAGCTTTCTTT.

The rearrangement uses TRBV10-3 and TRBJ2-1; D gene ambiguous. Trimming left V 3 bases short and J 0 bases short, with 12 bases between. CDR1 and CDR2 (germline): ENHRY, SYGVKD. CDR3 length equals 16 residues. The CDR3 DNA reads as TGTGCCATCAGTGAATCCGACGCTAGCTCCTACAATGAGCAGTTCTTC. The encoded protein is CAISESDASSYNEQFF.

V usage is TRBV10-1 and J usage is TRBJ2-2, with 11 bases identical to TRBD2. Germline CDR1 and CDR2: WNHNN and SYGVQD (reference sequence). This CDR3 contains 15 residues. V lost 5 bases, J lost 8 bases, and 7 bases stayed unmatched. As DNA, the CDR3 is TGCGCCAGCAGTCCCGGGACTAGCGGTTCAGGGGAGCTGTTTTTT. It encodes CASSPGTSGSGELFF.

The gene calls are TRBV7-9 and TRBJ1-1; no reliable D call. Trimming cost V 7 bases and J 2 bases, with 17 bases left between them. The length of the CDR3 is 15 residues. Germline CDR1 is SEHNR and CDR2 is FQNEAQ (reference sequence). As DNA, the CDR3 is TGTGCCAGCACCCGACCCCCAGGAGGAAACACTGAAGCTTTCTTT. Its translation is CASTRPPGGNTEAFF.

The V gene is TRBV19, the J gene TRBJ2-5, with 8 bases lining up with TRBD2. CDR3 length equals 14 residues. V gave up 3 bases and J gave up 5 bases; unmatched junction bases: 5. In germline, CDR1 is LNHDA, CDR2 SQIVND (reference sequence). Here the CDR3 DNA reads TGTGCCAGTAGTATGCGGGGGGCGAGGGAGACCCAGTACTTC. It yields the protein CASSMRGARETQYF. The full variable domain, its missing parts supplied by reference TRBV19 and TRBJ2-5, is DGGITQSPKYLFRKEGQNVTLSCEQNLNHDAMYWYRQDPGQGLRLIYYSQIVNDFQKGDIAEGYSVSREKKESFPLTVTSAQKNPTAFYLCASSMRGARETQYFGPGTRLLVL.